This T cell receptor beta chain was captured in a study of identical twins. All of the donors were Caucasians in good health. This CDR3 is built from 13 residues. Germline assignment: CDR1 MNHNS and CDR2 SASEGT. The J segment lost 9 bases and the V segment lost 6 bases, leaving 5 bases of the junction unmatched. MiXCR, applied by TCRdb to the 5' RACE reads, yields one record per CDR3 protein. This table holds 1.5 million to 2 million distinct CDR3 sequences, under 35% found once. V gene TRBV6-1 combines with J gene TRBJ2-1, with 10 bases matching TRBD1. The receptor's source is a newborn girl in good health. Material: cord blood. The CDR3 here is CASSAGQGIEQFF. The CDR3 DNA reads TGTGCCAGCAGCGCGGGACAGGGGATTGAGCAGTTCTTC.